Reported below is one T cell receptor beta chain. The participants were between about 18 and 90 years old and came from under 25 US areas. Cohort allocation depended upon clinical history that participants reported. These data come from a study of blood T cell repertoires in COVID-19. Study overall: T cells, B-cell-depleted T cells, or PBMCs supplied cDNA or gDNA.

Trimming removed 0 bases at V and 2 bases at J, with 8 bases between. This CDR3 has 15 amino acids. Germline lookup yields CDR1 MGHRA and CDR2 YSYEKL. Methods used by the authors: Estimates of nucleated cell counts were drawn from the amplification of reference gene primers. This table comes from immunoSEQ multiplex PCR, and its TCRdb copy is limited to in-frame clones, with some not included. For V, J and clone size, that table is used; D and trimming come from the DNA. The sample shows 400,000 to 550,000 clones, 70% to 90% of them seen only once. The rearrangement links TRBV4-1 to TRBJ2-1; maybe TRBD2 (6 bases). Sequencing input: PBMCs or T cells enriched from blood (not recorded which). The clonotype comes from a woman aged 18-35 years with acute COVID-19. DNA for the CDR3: TGCGCCAGCAGCCAAGAAACTAGCCCCTACAATGAGCAGTTCTTC. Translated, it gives CASSQETSPYNEQFF.